These 26 T cell receptor beta chains came from one sample sequenced in a study of T cells in pancreatic ductal adenocarcinoma. Repertoires were generated with immunoSEQ multiplex PCR, while TCRdb's copy carries only in-frame clones and drops some. Of roughly 100,000 clones in the sample, nearly 95% were seen once. Selected pancreatic ductal adenocarcinoma patients had undergone surgery without neoadjuvant therapy. The sequencing input was PBMCs. The receptors here all came from a human donor with pancreatic ductal adenocarcinoma.

The V call is TRBV5-1, the J call TRBJ2-5; 10 nucleotides line up with TRBD2. Germline CDR1 and CDR2: SGHRS and YFSETQ. The CDR3 is 15 residues long. Germline trimming cut 1 base from V and 3 bases from J; bases unmatched to any gene: 3. This CDR3 is CASSLSGRAEETQYF. In DNA form, the CDR3 reads TGCGCCAGCAGCTTGAGCGGGAGGGCCGAAGAGACCCAGTACTTC.

The V call is TRBV18, the J call TRBJ2-7; 13 bases are shared with TRBD2. Germline CDR1 and CDR2: KGHSH and LQKENI. The V gene end was trimmed by 8 bases and the J gene end by 5 bases; junction bases not matched to a gene: 3. This CDR3 has 13 amino acids. The DNA for the CDR3 is TGTGCCAGCCGGACTAGCGGGGGCCACGAGCAGTACTTC. It yields the protein CASRTSGGHEQYF. Together with reference TRBV18 and TRBJ2-7, the CDR3 gives the full variable domain: NAGVMQNPRHLVRRRGQEARLRCSPMKGHSHVYWYRQLPEEGLKFMVYLQKENIIDESGMPKERFSAEFPKEGPSILRIQQVVRGDSAAYFCASRTSGGHEQYFGPGTRLTVT.

The chain joins TRBV28 to TRBJ1-2; D is undetermined. The V end was cut by 8 bases, the J end by 6 bases, with 13 bases between. CDR3 length equals 12 residues. CDR1 and CDR2 from the germline V gene are MDHEN and SYDVKM. CDR3 sequence (DNA): TGTGCCAGCGAACGAGAGGCTAATGGCTACACCTTC. Amino acids: CASEREANGYTF.

CDR3 protein: CASSLGGTGSTGANVLTF. CDR3 sequence (DNA): TGTGCCAGCAGCTTGGGGGGGACAGGGTCCACAGGGGCCAACGTCCTGACTTTC. The chain joins TRBV5-6 to TRBJ2-6; 9 positions agree with TRBD1. Germline trimming cut 0 bases from V and 4 bases from J; bases unmatched to any gene: 8. The CDR3 sequence is 18 residues long. CDR1 and CDR2 (germline): SGHDT, YYEEEE.

This chain joins TRBV28 and TRBJ1-4; 9 bases align to TRBD1. CDR3 length: 16 residues. Germline CDR1 and CDR2: MDHEN and SYDVKM. V was clipped by 2 bases and J by 5 bases; unmatched bases: 6. In DNA form, the CDR3 reads TGTGCCAGCAGTTTAGGGGACAGGGCGGAAAATGAAAAACTGTTTTTT. Translating it yields CASSLGDRAENEKLFF.

V is TRBV11-2 and J is TRBJ2-1; 8 nucleotides align to TRBD2. The CDR3 has 15 residues. V trimming: 5 bases; J trimming: 0 bases; junction bases outside the gene matches: 3. From germline, CDR1 is SGHAT and CDR2 FQNNGV. This CDR3 reads CASSPSGSSYNEQFF. The CDR3, as DNA: TGTGCCAGCAGCCCGAGCGGGAGCTCCTACAATGAGCAGTTCTTC. Variable domain in full (rest from reference TRBV11-2 and TRBJ2-1): EAGVAQSPRYKIIEKRQSVAFWCNPISGHATLYWYQQILGQGPKLLIQFQNNGVVDDSQLPKDRFSAERLKGVDSTLKIQPAKLEDSAVYLCASSPSGSSYNEQFFGPGTRLTVL.

The CDR3 DNA reads TGCGCCAGCAGCTCTGAACAGACTAGTAATGAGCAGTTCTTC. It codes for CASSSEQTSNEQFF. The V gene is TRBV5-1, the J gene TRBJ2-1, with a weak D call TRBD2 (6 bases). The CDR3 runs to 14 residues. Per the germline V gene, CDR1 is SGHRS and CDR2 is YFSETQ. V lost 3 bases and J lost 7, with 14 bases in between.

This chain joins TRBV29-1 and TRBJ2-3, with 8 bases fitting TRBD1. The CDR3 is 14 amino acids. Unmatched junction bases numbered 8, after V lost 7 bases and J lost 2 bases. The germline V gene has CDR1 SQVTM and CDR2 ANQGSEA. CDR3 residues: CSGETGVNTDTQYF. The CDR3 DNA follows: TGCAGCGGGGAGACAGGGGTTAACACAGATACGCAGTATTTT.

V and J are TRBV19 and TRBJ1-2, with D possibly matching TRBD1 (5 bases). The ends were cut back, 3 bases at V and 0 bases at J, with 17 bases in the middle. This CDR3 has 17 residues. Germline V gives CDR1 LNHDA, CDR2 SQIVND (reference sequence). CDR3 sequence reads: CASSIGGLGGPNYGYTF. In DNA, the CDR3 is TGTGCCAGTAGTATCGGCGGTCTGGGGGGTCCTAACTATGGCTACACCTTC. The full variable domain, in which reference TRBV19 and TRBJ1-2 provide the parts outside the CDR3, is DGGITQSPKYLFRKEGQNVTLSCEQNLNHDAMYWYRQDPGQGLRLIYYSQIVNDFQKGDIAEGYSVSREKKESFPLTVTSAQKNPTAFYLCASSIGGLGGPNYGYTFGSGTRLTVV.

The chain employs TRBV27 and TRBJ1-4; TRBD1 matches at 8 bases. CDR1 is MNHEY and CDR2 is SMNVEV in the germline V gene (reference sequence). V lost 5 bases to trimming and J lost 8 bases; unmatched junction nucleotides: 7. CDR3 length: 14 amino acids. CDR3 DNA sequence: TGTGCCAGCAGTCCTTTGGACAGGGACGAAAAACTGTTTTTT. Amino acid sequence: CASSPLDRDEKLFF.

This clone was counted only a few times. The chain has TRBV25-1 and TRBJ2-7; TRBD2 matches at 10 bases. The CDR3 totals 18 residues. Germline trimming cut 2 bases from V and 1 base from J; bases unmatched to any gene: 11. From germline, CDR1 is MGHDK and CDR2 SYGVNS. CDR3 sequence: CASSENPPSSGSSYEQYF. The DNA of the CDR3 is TGTGCCAGCAGTGAAAATCCCCCTTCTAGCGGGAGTTCCTACGAGCAGTACTTC.

This rearrangement joins TRBV15 to TRBJ2-3, with D perhaps TRBD2 (5 bases). The germline CDR1 and CDR2 sequences are LNHNV and YYDKDF (reference sequence). The CDR3 is 14 amino acids. The germline V and J ends were trimmed by 2 bases and 3 bases, with 9 bases remaining between them. Here the CDR3 DNA reads TGTGCCACCAGCAGATCAGGAGGTACAGATACGCAGTATTTT. It is translated as CATSRSGGTDTQYF.

The chain combines TRBV19 with TRBJ1-4, with 8 bases that match TRBD1. Germline V lookup: CDR1 LNHDA, CDR2 SQIVND (reference sequence). With V trimmed by 2 bases and J by 6 bases, 2 bases remained unmatched. The CDR3 contains 14 residues. The DNA of the CDR3 is TGTGCCAGTAGTATAAGGGACAGGCATGAAAAACTGTTTTTT. It specifies CASSIRDRHEKLFF.

The chain couples TRBV7-3 to TRBJ2-2, with 10 bases lining up with TRBD1. V was clipped by 1 base and J by 4 bases; unmatched bases: 3. CDR1 is SGHTA and CDR2 is FQGTGA in the germline V gene. This CDR3 contains 16 residues. This chain's CDR3 is CASSLRQGAGTGELFF. The CDR3 DNA reads as TGTGCCAGCAGCTTAAGACAGGGGGCAGGCACCGGGGAGCTGTTTTTT.

The V call is TRBV7-2, the J call TRBJ2-2; the D is unclear. Germline CDR1 is SGHTA and CDR2 is FQGNSA. V was pared by 5 bases and J by 3 bases, with 7 bases between. The length of the CDR3 is 13 residues. Here the CDR3 DNA reads TGTGCCAGCAGCCCTCAGGACACCGGGGAGCTGTTTTTT. This sequence encodes CASSPQDTGELFF.

The gene calls are TRBV6-5 and TRBJ2-5, with 8 bases aligning to TRBD2. Trimming at V came to 0 bases and at J to 4 bases, leaving 7 bases not matched to a gene. The germline CDR1 and CDR2 sequences are MNHEY and SVGAGI. The CDR3 extends over 16 amino acids. In DNA, the CDR3 is TGTGCCAGCAGTTACTCCTCGGGAGGGGGTCTAGAGACCCAGTACTTC. It translates to CASSYSSGGGLETQYF.

The V gene is TRBV10-2, the J gene TRBJ2-7; a possible D gene is TRBD2 (6 bases). The germline V gene encodes CDR1 WSHSY and CDR2 SAAADI. V lost 10 bases, J lost 6 bases, and 22 bases lay in between. The CDR3 extends over 14 amino acids. The CDR3 DNA follows: TGCGCCATCTCCTCGGCGGGATCCGCCCTCGAGCAGTACTTC. This encodes CAISSAGSALEQYF.

V usage is TRBV7-9 and J usage is TRBJ1-1; no firm D call. The V gene lost 3 bases and the J gene lost 1 base, with 6 bases spanning the gap. Germline V gene lookup returns CDR1 SEHNR and CDR2 FQNEAQ (reference sequence). The CDR3 runs 13 residues. The CDR3 region has the DNA TGTGCCAGCAGCTTTGCGGAGAACACTGAAGCTTTCTTT. Translated, it gives CASSFAENTEAFF.

The chain carries TRBV9 and TRBJ2-7; TRBD1 aligns across 9 bases. The germline V gene has CDR1 SGDLS and CDR2 YYNGEE. The CDR3 runs 14 residues. V shed 4 bases and J 1 base; nucleotides not matched to a gene: 3. The CDR3 DNA reads TGTGCCAGCAGCACGGGACAGGGTTCCTACGAGCAGTACTTC. The encoded protein is CASSTGQGSYEQYF.

A single count supports this clone. V and J are TRBV29-1 and TRBJ2-1; 7 bases line up with TRBD1. V trimming: 0 bases; J trimming: 1 base; junction bases outside the gene matches: 21. The CDR3 is made up of 21 amino acids. Germline loops: CDR1 SQVTM, CDR2 ANQGSEA. CDR3 sequence (DNA): TGCAGCGTTGAAGACCAGGGAGAGACAGGGCCCCCCCGATTATCCTACAATGAGCAGTTCTTC. Encoded protein: CSVEDQGETGPPRLSYNEQFF.

As concerns this clone: Compared with germline, one end of the junction differs, possibly owing to a read error. The V and J genes are TRBV18 and TRBJ2-7; D perhaps matches TRBD2 (6 bases). This CDR3 region has 14 residues. The germline gives CDR1 KGHSH, CDR2 LQKENI. The CDR3 DNA sequence: TGTGCCAGCTCACTTAGCGGAACCTCCTTCGAGCAGTACTTC. This sequence encodes CASSLSGTSFEQYF.

The V and J genes are TRBV29-1 and TRBJ1-3; D is perhaps TRBD1 (6 bases). CDR3 size: 14 residues. CDR1 and CDR2 (germline): SQVTM, ANQGSEA. The germline V and J ends were trimmed by 6 bases and 0 bases, with 12 bases remaining between them. CDR3 residues: CSVRGGASGNTIYF. The DNA for the CDR3 is TGCAGCGTGAGGGGGGGGGCCTCTGGAAACACCATATATTTT.

The CDR3 reads CASSYSSEFGYEQYF. CDR3 sequence (DNA): TGTGCCAGCAGTTACTCGAGCGAATTTGGGTACGAGCAGTACTTC. This chain connects TRBV6-5 to TRBJ2-7; D gene unclear. The germline V gene encodes CDR1 MNHEY and CDR2 SVGAGI. With 0 bases removed from V and 4 bases from J, the gap between germline ends came to 13 bases. The CDR3 length is 15 residues.

V is TRBV28 and J is TRBJ1-1, with a possible D match to TRBD1 (6 bases). Germline CDR1 MDHEN, CDR2 SYDVKM. The CDR3 covers 12 residues. Deletions cut 6 bases from V and 6 bases from J, with 11 bases between. CDR3 sequence reads: CASRRDRSEAFF. DNA for the CDR3: TGTGCCAGCAGACGCGACAGGTCTGAAGCTTTCTTT.

V and J are TRBV2 and TRBJ1-1; 9 bases agree with TRBD1. The CDR3 consists of 16 residues. Germline lookup yields CDR1 SNHLY and CDR2 FYNNEI. V lost 6 bases to trimming and J lost 0 bases; unmatched junction nucleotides: 8. The CDR3 DNA sequence: TGTGCCAGCAGCACCGGGACAGGGCTTCTGAACACTGAAGCTTTCTTT. Protein product: CASSTGTGLLNTEAFF.

The chain recombines TRBV7-2 with TRBJ2-3; 7 bases line up with TRBD2. The CDR3 covers 16 residues. V gave up 1 base and J gave up 5 bases; unmatched junction bases: 9. Germline V gene sequence: CDR1 SGHTA, CDR2 FQGNSA. The CDR3: CASSLVASGHLDTQYF. In DNA, the CDR3 is TGTGCCAGCAGCTTAGTTGCTAGCGGACACCTAGATACGCAGTATTTT.